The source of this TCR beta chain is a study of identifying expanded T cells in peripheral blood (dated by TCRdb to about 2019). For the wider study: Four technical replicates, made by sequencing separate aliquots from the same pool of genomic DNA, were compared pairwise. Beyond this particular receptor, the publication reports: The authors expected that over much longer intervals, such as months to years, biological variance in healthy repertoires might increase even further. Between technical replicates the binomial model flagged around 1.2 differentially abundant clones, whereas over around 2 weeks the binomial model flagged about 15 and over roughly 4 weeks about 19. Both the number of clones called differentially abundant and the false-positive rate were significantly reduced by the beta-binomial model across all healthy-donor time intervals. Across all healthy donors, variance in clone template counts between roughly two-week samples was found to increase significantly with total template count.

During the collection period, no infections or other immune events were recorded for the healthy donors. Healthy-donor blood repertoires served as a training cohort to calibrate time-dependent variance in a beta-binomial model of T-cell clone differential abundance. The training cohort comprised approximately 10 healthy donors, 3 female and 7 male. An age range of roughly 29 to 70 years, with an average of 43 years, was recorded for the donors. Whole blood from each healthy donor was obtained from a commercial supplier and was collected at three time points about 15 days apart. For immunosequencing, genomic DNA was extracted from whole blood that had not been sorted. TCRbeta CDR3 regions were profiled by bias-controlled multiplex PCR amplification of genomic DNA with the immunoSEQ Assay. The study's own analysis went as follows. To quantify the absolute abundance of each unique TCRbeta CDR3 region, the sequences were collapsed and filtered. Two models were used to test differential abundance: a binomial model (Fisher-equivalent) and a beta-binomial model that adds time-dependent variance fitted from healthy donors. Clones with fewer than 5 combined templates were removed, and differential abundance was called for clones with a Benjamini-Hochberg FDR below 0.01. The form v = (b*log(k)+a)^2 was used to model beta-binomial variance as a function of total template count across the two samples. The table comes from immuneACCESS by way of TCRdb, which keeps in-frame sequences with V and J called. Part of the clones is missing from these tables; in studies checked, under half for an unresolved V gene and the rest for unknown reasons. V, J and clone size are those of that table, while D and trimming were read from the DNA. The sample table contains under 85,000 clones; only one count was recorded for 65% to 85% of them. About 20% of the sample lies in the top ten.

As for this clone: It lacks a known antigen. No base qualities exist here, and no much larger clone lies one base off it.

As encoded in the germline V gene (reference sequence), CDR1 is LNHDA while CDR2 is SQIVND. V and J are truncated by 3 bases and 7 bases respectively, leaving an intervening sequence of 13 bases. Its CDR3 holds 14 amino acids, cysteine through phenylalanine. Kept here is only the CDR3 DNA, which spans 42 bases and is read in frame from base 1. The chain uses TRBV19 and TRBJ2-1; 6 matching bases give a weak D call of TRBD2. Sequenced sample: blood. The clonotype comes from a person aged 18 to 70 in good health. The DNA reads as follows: TGTGCCAGTAGTATCCCGGGGAGGTTGAATGAGCAGTTCTTC. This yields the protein CASSIPGRLNEQFF.